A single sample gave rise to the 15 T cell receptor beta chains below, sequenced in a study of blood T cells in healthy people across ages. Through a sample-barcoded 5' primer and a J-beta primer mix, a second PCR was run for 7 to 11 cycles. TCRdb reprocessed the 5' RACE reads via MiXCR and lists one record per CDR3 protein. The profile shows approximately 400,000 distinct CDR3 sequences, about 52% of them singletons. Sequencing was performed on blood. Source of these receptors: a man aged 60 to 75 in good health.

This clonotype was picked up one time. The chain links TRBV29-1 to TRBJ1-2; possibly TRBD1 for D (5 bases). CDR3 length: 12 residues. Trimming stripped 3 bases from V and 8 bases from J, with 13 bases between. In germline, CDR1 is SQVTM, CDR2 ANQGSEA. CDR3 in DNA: TGCAGCGTTGAGGGCCGGGGCGGGGGCTACACCTTC. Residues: CSVEGRGGGYTF.

CDR3 amino acids: CSATLSPARTDTQYF. CDR3 sequence (DNA): TGCAGTGCCACCCTCTCCCCAGCTAGAACAGATACGCAGTATTTT. V gene TRBV20-1 combines with J gene TRBJ2-3; D gene unclear. The CDR3 is 15 amino acids. The germline gives CDR1 DFQATT, CDR2 SNEGSKA (reference sequence). Trimming removed 6 bases at V and 3 bases at J, with 19 bases between.

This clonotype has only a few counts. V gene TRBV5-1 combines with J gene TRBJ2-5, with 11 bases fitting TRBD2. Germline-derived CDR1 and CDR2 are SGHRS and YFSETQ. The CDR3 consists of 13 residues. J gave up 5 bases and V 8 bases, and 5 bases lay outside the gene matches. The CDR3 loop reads CARPSSGGETQYF. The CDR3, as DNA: TGCGCCAGGCCCTCTAGCGGGGGGGAGACCCAGTACTTC.

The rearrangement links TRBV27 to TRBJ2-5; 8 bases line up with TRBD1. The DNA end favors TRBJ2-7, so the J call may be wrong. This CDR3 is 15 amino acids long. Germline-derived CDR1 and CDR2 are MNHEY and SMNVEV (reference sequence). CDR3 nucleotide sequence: TGTGCCAGCAGTGCTCGGACAGGGATAGGAAACGAGCAGTACTTC. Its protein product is CASSARTGIGNEQYF.

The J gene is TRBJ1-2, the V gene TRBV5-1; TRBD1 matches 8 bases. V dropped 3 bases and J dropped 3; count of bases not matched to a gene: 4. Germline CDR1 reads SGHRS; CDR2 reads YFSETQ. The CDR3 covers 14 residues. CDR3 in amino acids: CASSSGQAHYGYTF. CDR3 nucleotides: TGCGCCAGCAGCTCGGGACAGGCCCACTATGGCTACACCTTC.

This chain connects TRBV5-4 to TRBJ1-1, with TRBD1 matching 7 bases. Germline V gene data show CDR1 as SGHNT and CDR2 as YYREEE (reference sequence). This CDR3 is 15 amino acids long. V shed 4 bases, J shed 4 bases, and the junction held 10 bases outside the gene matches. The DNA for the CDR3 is TGTGCCAGCAGCCGTGGAGGGGGCAAGGTCACTGAAGCTTTCTTT. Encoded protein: CASSRGGGKVTEAFF.

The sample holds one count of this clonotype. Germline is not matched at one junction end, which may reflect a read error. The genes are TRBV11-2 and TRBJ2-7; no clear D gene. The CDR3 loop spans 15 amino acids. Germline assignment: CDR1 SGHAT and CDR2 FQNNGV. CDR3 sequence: CASSFIDRNNYEQYF. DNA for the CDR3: TGTGCTAGCAGCTTTATCGACCGCAATAACTACGAGCAGTACTTC.

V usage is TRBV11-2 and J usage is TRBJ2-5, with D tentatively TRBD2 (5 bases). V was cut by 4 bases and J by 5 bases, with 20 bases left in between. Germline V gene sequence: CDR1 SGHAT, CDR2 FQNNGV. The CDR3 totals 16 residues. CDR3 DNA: TGTGCCAGCAGCTCCCAACCATCGCTCGCGGGCGAGACCCAGTACTTC. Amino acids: CASSSQPSLAGETQYF.

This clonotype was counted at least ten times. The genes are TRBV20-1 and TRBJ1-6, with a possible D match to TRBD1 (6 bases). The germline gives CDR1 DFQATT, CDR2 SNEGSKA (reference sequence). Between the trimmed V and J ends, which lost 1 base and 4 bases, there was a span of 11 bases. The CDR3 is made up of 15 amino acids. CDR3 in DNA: TGCAGTGCTAGAGGCAGGACAGCTTATAATTCACCCCTCCACTTT. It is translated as CSARGRTAYNSPLHF.

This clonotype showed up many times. The CDR3 DNA reads TGCAGCGTTGCGGGACAGTTCTCCTACGAGCAGTACTTC. As protein: CSVAGQFSYEQYF. The V and J genes are TRBV29-1 and TRBJ2-7; 7 bases line up with TRBD1. Germline-derived CDR1 and CDR2 are SQVTM and ANQGSEA. The CDR3 spans 13 residues. V was clipped by 4 bases and J by 0 bases; unmatched bases: 3.

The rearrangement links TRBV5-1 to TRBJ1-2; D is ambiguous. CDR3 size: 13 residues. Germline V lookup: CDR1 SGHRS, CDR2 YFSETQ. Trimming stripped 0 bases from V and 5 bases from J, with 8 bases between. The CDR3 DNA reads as TGCGCCAGCAGCTTGGACTTGGGATATGGCTACACCTTC. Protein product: CASSLDLGYGYTF. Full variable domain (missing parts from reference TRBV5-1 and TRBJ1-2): KAGVTQTPRYLIKTRGQQVTLSCSPISGHRSVSWYQQTPGQGLQFLFEYFSETQRNKGNFPGRFSGRQFSNSRSEMNVSTLELGDSALYLCASSLDLGYGYTFGSGTRLTVV.

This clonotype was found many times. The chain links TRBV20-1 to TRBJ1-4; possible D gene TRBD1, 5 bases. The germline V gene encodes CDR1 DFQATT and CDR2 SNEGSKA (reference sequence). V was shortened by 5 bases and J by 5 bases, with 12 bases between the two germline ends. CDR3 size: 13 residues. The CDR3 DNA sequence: TGCAGTGCTGGAGGGCAGGGAAATGAAAAACTGTTTTTT. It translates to CSAGGQGNEKLFF.

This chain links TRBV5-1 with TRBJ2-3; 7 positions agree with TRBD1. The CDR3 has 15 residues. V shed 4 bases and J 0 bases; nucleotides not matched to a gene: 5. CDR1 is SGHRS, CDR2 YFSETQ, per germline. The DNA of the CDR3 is TGCGCCAGCAGCCTCCGGACAGGTAGCACAGATACGCAGTATTTT. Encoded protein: CASSLRTGSTDTQYF.

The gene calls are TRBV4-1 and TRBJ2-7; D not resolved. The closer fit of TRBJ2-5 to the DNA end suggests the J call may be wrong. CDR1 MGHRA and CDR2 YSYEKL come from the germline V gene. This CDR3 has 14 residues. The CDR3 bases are TGCGCCAGCAGCCAAGATATGGAATCCGAGACCCAGTACTTC. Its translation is CASSQDMESETQYF.

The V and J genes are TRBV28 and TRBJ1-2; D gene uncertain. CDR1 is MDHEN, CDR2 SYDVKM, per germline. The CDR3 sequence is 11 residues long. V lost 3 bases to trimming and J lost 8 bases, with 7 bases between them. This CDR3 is CASSFSGGYTF. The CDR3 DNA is TGTGCCAGCAGTTTCTCGGGCGGCTACACCTTC.